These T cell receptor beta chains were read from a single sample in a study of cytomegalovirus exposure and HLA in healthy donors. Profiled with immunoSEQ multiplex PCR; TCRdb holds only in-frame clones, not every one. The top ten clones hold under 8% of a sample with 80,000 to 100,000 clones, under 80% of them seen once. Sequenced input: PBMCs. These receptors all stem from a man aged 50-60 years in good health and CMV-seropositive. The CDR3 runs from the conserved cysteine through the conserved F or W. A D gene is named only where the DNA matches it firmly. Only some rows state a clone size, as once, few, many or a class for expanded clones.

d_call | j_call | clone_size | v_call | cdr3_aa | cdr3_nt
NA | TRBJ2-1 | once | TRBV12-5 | CASGSNVDEQFF | TGTGCTAGTGGTTCTAATGTCGATGAGCAGTTCTTC
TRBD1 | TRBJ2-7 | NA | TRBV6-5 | CASSYSAGDRTYEQYF | TGTGCCAGCAGTTACTCCGCCGGGGACAGGACCTACGAGCAGTACTTC
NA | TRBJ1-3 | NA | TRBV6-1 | CASSEEQADLRTIYF | TGTGCCAGCAGTGAAGAACAGGCCGATTTAAGGACCATATATTTT
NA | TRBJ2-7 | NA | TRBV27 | CASSLNRQTGEQYF | TGTGCCAGCAGTTTGAATAGGCAGACTGGCGAGCAGTACTTC
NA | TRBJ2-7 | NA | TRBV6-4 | CASSDHSGLYEQYF | TGTGCCAGCAGTGACCACAGCGGTTTGTACGAGCAGTACTTC
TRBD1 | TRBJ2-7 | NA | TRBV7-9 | CASSQRDSPGLYEQYF | TGTGCCAGCAGCCAACGGGACAGCCCAGGTCTCTACGAGCAGTACTTC
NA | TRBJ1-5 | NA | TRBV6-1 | CASSNTFTGSFAQHF | TGTGCCAGCAGTAACACATTTACAGGGTCCTTCGCCCAGCATTTT
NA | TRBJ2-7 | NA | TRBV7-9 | CASSSLGRTGLYEQYF | TGTGCCAGCAGCTCCCTAGGCCGAACAGGGCTCTACGAGCAGTACTTC
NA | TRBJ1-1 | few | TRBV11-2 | CASSPATTVNTEAFF | TGTGCCAGCAGCCCCGCGACGACAGTTAACACTGAAGCTTTCTTT
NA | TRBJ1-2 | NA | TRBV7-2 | CASSSDRLGYTF | TGTGCCAGCAGCTCCGACAGGTTGGGCTACACCTTC
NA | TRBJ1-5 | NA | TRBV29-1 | CSVASTNQPQHF | TGCAGCGTTGCCAGTACCAATCAGCCCCAGCATTTT
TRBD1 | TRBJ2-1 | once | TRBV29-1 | CSVGRDSRSDEQFF | TGCAGCGTTGGTCGGGACAGTCGAAGCGATGAGCAGTTCTTC